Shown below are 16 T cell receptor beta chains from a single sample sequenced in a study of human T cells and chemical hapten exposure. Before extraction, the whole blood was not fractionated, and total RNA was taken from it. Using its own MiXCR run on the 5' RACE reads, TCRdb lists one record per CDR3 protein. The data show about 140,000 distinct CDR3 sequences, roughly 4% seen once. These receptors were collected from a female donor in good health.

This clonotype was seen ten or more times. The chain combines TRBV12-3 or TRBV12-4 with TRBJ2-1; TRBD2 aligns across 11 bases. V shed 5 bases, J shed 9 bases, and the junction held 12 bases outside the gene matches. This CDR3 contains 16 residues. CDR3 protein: CASSLRLAGLGGEQFF. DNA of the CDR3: TGTGCCAGCAGTCTTAGACTAGCGGGGTTGGGGGGTGAGCAGTTCTTC.

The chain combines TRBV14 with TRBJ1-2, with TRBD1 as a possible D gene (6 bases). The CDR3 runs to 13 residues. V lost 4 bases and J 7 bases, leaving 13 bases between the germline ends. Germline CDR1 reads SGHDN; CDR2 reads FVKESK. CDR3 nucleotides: TGTGCCAGCAGCCCCAGGGGTGGGGGTGGCTACACCTTC. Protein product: CASSPRGGGGYTF.

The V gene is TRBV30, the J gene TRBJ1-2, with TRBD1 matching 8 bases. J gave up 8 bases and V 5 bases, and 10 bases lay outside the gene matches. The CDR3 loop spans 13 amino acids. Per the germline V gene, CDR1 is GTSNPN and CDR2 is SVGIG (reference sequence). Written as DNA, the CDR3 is TGTGCCTGGGCCCTCAGGGGGCACGGGGGCTACACCTTC. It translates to CAWALRGHGGYTF.

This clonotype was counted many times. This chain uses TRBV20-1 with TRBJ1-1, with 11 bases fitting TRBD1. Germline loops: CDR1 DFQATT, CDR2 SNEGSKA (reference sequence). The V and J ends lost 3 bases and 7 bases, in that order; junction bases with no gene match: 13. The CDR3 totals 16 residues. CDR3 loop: CSASSAGQGATVEAFF. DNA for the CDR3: TGCAGTGCTAGTTCCGCCGGACAGGGGGCAACAGTTGAAGCTTTCTTT.

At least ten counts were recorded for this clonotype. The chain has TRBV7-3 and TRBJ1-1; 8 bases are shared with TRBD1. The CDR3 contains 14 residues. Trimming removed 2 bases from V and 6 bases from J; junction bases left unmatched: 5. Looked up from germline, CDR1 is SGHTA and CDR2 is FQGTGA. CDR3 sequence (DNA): TGTGCCAGCAGCTTACAGGGGGCGGGCGCTGAAGCTTTCTTT. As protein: CASSLQGAGAEAFF. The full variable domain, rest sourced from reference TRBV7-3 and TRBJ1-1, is GAGVSQTPSNKVTEKGKYVELRCDPISGHTALYWYRQSLGQGPEFLIYFQGTGAADDSGLPNDRFFAVRPEGSVSTLKIQRTERGDSAVYLCASSLQGAGAEAFFGQGTRLTVV.

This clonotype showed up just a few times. This CDR3 reads CASGNRGNTIYF. Written as DNA, the CDR3 is TGTGCCAGCGGTAATCGTGGAAACACCATATATTTT. The rearrangement uses TRBV3-1 and TRBJ1-3; D remains ambiguous. The CDR3 runs to 12 residues. Per germline, CDR1 LGHDT and CDR2 YNNKEL (reference sequence). The V gene lost 8 bases and the J gene lost 3 bases, with 8 bases spanning the gap.

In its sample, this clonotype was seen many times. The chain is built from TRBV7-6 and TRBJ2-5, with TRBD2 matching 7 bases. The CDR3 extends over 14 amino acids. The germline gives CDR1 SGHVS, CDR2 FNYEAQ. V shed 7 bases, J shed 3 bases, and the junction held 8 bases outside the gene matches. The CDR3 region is CASTKGGAEETQYF. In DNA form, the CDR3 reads TGTGCCAGCACTAAGGGAGGGGCGGAAGAGACCCAGTACTTC.

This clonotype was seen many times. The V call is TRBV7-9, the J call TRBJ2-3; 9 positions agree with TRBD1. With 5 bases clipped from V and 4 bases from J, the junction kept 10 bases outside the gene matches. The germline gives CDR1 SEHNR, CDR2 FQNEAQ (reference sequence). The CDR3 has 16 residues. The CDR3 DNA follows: TGTGCCAGCAGCAACCGGGACAGGGCGATCCCAGATACGCAGTATTTT. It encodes CASSNRDRAIPDTQYF.

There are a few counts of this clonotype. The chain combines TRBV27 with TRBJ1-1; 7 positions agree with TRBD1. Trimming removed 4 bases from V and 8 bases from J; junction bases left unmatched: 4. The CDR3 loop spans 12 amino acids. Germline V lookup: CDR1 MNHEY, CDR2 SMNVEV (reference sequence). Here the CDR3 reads CASSSRQGEAFF. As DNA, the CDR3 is TGTGCCAGCAGTTCACGACAGGGAGAAGCTTTCTTT.

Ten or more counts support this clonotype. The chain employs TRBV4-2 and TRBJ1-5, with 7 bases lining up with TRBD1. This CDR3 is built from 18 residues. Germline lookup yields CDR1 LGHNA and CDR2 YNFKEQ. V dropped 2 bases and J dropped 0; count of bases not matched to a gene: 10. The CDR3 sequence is CASSQFGAGGNSNQPQHF. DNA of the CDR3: TGTGCCAGCAGCCAATTTGGGGCAGGGGGAAATAGCAATCAGCCCCAGCATTTT.

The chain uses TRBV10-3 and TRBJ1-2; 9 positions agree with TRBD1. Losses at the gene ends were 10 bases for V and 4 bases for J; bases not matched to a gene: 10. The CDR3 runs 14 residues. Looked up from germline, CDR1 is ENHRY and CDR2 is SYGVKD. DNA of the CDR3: TGTGCCACCGAGGACAGGGGTAGGGGCTATGGCTACACCTTC. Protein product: CATEDRGRGYGYTF.

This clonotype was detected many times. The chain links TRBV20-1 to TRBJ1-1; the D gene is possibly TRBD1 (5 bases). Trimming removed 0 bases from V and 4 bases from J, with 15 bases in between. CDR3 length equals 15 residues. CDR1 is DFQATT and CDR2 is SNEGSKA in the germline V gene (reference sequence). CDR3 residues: CSARETQGFGTEAFF. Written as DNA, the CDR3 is TGCAGTGCTAGAGAAACGCAGGGTTTTGGCACTGAAGCTTTCTTT.

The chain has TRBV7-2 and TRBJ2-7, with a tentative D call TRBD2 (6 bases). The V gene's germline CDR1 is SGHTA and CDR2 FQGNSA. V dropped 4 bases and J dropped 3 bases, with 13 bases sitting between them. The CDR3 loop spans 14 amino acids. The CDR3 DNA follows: TGTGCCAGCAGCTCCGGGGGACGGTTCTACGAGCAGTACTTC. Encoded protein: CASSSGGRFYEQYF.

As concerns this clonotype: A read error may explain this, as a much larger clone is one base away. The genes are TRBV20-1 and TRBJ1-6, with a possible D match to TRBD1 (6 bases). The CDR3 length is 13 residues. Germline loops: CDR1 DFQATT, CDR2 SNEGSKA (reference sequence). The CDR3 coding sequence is TGCAGTGCTACCACAGGGAGTAATTCACCCCTCAACTTT. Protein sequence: CSATTGSNSPLNF.

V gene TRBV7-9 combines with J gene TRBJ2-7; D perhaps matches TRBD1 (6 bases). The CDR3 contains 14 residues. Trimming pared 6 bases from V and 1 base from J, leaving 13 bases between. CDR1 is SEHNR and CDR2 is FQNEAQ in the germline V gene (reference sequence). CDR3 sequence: CASSTGLRSYEQYF. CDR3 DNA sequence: TGTGCCAGCAGTACAGGGCTACGGTCCTACGAGCAGTACTTC.

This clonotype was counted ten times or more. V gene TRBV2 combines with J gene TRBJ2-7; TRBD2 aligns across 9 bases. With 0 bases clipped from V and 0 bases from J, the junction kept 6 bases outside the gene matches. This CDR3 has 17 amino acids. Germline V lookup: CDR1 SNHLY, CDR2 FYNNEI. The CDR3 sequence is CASSEALAGGDSYEQYF. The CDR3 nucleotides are TGTGCCAGCAGTGAAGCGCTGGCGGGGGGGGACTCCTACGAGCAGTACTTC.